The 20 T cell receptor beta chains presented below share a single source sample, sequenced in a study of blood T cell repertoires in COVID-19. Generated by immunoSEQ multiplex PCR, the TCRdb table keeps only in-frame clones and is missing some. This table has 200,000 to 300,000 clones, 86% appearing once. Specimen: peripheral blood. Receptor source: a man aged 25 to 40 with active or convalescent COVID-19.

The J gene is TRBJ1-2, the V gene TRBV7-9, with 7 positions matching TRBD1. Germline V CDR1 and CDR2: SEHNR, FQNEAQ (reference sequence). The V and J ends lost 5 bases and 8 bases, in that order; junction bases with no gene match: 5. This CDR3 contains 12 residues. The CDR3 here is CASSATGAGYTF. CDR3 sequence (DNA): TGTGCCAGCAGCGCCACAGGGGCCGGCTACACCTTC.

The V and J genes are TRBV27 and TRBJ1-1; D uncertain. The CDR3 totals 13 residues. Germline V gene lookup returns CDR1 MNHEY and CDR2 SMNVEV (reference sequence). V was shortened by 3 bases and J by 3 bases, with 8 bases between the two germline ends. CDR3 nucleotide sequence: TGTGCCAGCAGTTTCGACAAGCACACTGAAGCTTTCTTT. This sequence encodes CASSFDKHTEAFF.

CDR3 in DNA: TGTGCCAGCAGCTCCTGGCTAGATGAGCCCCAGCATTTT. Its protein is CASSSWLDEPQHF. J is TRBJ1-5 and V is TRBV5-6; no definite D call. The CDR3 is made up of 13 amino acids. Germline V gene sequence: CDR1 SGHDT, CDR2 YYEEEE. Between the trimmed V and J ends, which lost 3 bases and 8 bases, there was a span of 12 bases.

The rearrangement links TRBV6-6 to TRBJ1-3; TRBD1 might be the D (5 bases). The CDR3 contains 15 residues. Looked up from germline, CDR1 is MNHNY and CDR2 is SVGAGI (reference sequence). Trimming shortened V by 0 bases and J by 9 bases, and 15 bases separated the two germline ends. This CDR3 is CASSYSGGEGGTIYF. CDR3 coding DNA: TGTGCCAGCAGTTACTCGGGGGGGGAAGGAGGCACCATATATTTT.

V and J are TRBV6-4 and TRBJ1-5; weak D call: TRBD1 (5 bases). There are 13 residues in the CDR3. The germline gives CDR1 MRHNA, CDR2 SNTAGT. Trimming left V 5 bases short and J 6 bases short, with 11 bases between. The DNA of the CDR3 is TGTGCCAGCAGTATGGGGGGGGGTCAGCCCCAGCATTTT. It translates to CASSMGGGQPQHF.

This clone was detected once. The chain recombines TRBV9 with TRBJ2-1; D is uncertain. Germline CDR1 and CDR2: SGDLS and YYNGEE. This CDR3 is built from 12 residues. The V and J ends lost 4 bases and 5 bases respectively, with 7 bases between them. This CDR3 is CASSPPNNEQFF. The CDR3 nucleotides read TGTGCCAGCAGCCCCCCCAACAATGAGCAGTTCTTC.

This clone came up once. The chain links TRBV5-4 to TRBJ2-5; the match to TRBD2 covers 14 bases. Germline V gives CDR1 SGHNT, CDR2 YYREEE (reference sequence). The CDR3 is 17 residues long. The junction had 4 bases not matched to a gene; V was cut back by 0 bases and J by 3 bases. The CDR3 sequence is CASSLALGLAGEETQYF. As DNA, the CDR3 is TGTGCCAGCAGCTTGGCTCTGGGACTAGCGGGGGAAGAGACCCAGTACTTC.

This clone was counted once. This chain uses TRBV13 with TRBJ1-2, with D possibly being TRBD1 (5 bases). CDR1 and CDR2 from the germline V gene are PRHDT and FYEKMQ (reference sequence). The CDR3 length is 13 residues. Trimming took 0 bases from V and 8 from J, leaving 10 bases between them. CDR3 in DNA: TGTGCCAGCAGCTTAGGGGCAGGGTGGGGCTACACCTTC. Protein product: CASSLGAGWGYTF. The entire variable domain, with the rest obtained from reference TRBV13 and TRBJ1-2, is as follows: AAGVIQSPRHLIKEKRETATLKCYPIPRHDTVYWYQQGPGQDPQFLISFYEKMQSDKGSIPDRFSAQQFSDYHSELNMSSLELGDSALYFCASSLGAGWGYTFGSGTRLTVV.

The rearrangement uses TRBV6-5 and TRBJ1-2; D unclear. Germline CDR1 is MNHEY and CDR2 is SVGAGI. This CDR3 is built from 13 residues. V lost 5 bases and J lost 7, with 14 bases in between. DNA of the CDR3: TGTGCCAGCAGTCCCCCAGTTCTTTCTGGCTACACCTTC. Its protein product is CASSPPVLSGYTF.

This clone was observed a few times. J is TRBJ1-1 and V is TRBV6-5, with 10 bases identical to TRBD1. The CDR3 runs 14 residues. Germline V lookup: CDR1 MNHEY, CDR2 SVGAGI. V shed 8 bases and J 4 bases; nucleotides not matched to a gene: 7. CDR3 in amino acids: CASRTGGHTTEAFF. The CDR3 DNA reads as TGTGCCAGCCGGACAGGGGGGCATACCACTGAAGCTTTCTTT.

The CDR3 region is CASSQVYSGGTNTGELFF. The CDR3 DNA reads as TGTGCCAGCAGCCAAGTATACAGCGGGGGGACGAACACCGGGGAGCTGTTTTTT. The chain employs TRBV3-1 (or the pseudogene TRBV3-2) and TRBJ2-2; 9 nucleotides line up with TRBD2. The CDR3 spans 18 residues. CDR1 is LGHDT and CDR2 is YNNKEL in the germline V gene (reference sequence). J gave up 0 bases and V 1 base, and 6 bases lay outside the gene matches.

The chain has TRBV13 and TRBJ1-1; D not resolved. Germline CDR1 and CDR2: PRHDT and FYEKMQ (reference sequence). V dropped 5 bases and J dropped 11 bases, with 15 bases sitting between them. The CDR3 spans 12 residues. The CDR3 DNA reads as TGTGCCAGCAGCCGTATTACGGTGAGGGCTTTCTTT. Translation gives CASSRITVRAFF.

This chain uses TRBV19 with TRBJ1-5, with D possibly TRBD1 on 5 matching bases. Germline CDR1 LNHDA, CDR2 SQIVND (reference sequence). V lost 7 bases, J lost 0 bases, and 19 bases lay in between. CDR3 size: 17 residues. CDR3: CASIPTGGGRSNQPQHF. Here the CDR3 DNA reads TGTGCCAGTATCCCGACCGGGGGGGGACGTAGCAATCAGCCCCAGCATTTT. The full variable domain, in which reference TRBV19 and TRBJ1-5 provide the parts outside the CDR3, is DGGITQSPKYLFRKEGQNVTLSCEQNLNHDAMYWYRQDPGQGLRLIYYSQIVNDFQKGDIAEGYSVSREKKESFPLTVTSAQKNPTAFYLCASIPTGGGRSNQPQHFGDGTRLSIL.

A few counts support this clone. CDR3 sequence reads: CATARTGGAYGRAFF. Here the CDR3 DNA reads TGTGCCACCGCGAGGACAGGGGGGGCTTACGGTAGGGCTTTCTTT. This chain joins TRBV2 and TRBJ1-1; 10 nucleotides line up with TRBD1. The CDR3 covers 15 residues. V gave up 10 bases and J gave up 11 bases; unmatched junction bases: 19. CDR1 is SNHLY and CDR2 is FYNNEI in the germline V gene.

The gene calls are TRBV12-3 or TRBV12-4 and TRBJ1-2; D is ambiguous. CDR3 length: 12 residues. The V gene lost 6 bases and the J gene lost 8 bases, with 13 bases spanning the gap. The CDR3 protein is CASSRRDLGYTF. DNA for the CDR3: TGTGCCAGCAGCAGACGGGATTTGGGCTACACCTTC.

The V gene is TRBV7-2, the J gene TRBJ2-3, with D possibly being TRBD2 (5 bases). Germline V gene lookup returns CDR1 SGHTA and CDR2 FQGNSA. This CDR3 contains 12 residues. V dropped 2 bases and J dropped 6 bases, with 6 bases sitting between them. Written as DNA, the CDR3 is TGTGCCAGCAGCTTAATAGCGGATACGCAGTATTTT. This codes for CASSLIADTQYF.

This clone was observed a few times. The J gene is TRBJ2-7, the V gene TRBV4-1, with 10 bases aligning to TRBD2. The V gene's germline CDR1 is MGHRA and CDR2 YSYEKL. This CDR3 comprises 18 residues. V lost 4 bases to trimming and J lost 3 bases; unmatched junction nucleotides: 15. Here the CDR3 reads CASSLVRVGGLAVYEQYF. CDR3 in DNA: TGCGCCAGCAGCCTCGTTAGGGTAGGTGGACTAGCGGTCTACGAGCAGTACTTC.

The sample holds one count of this clone. This chain uses TRBV24-1 with TRBJ1-2, with 7 bases matching TRBD1. This CDR3 is built from 17 residues. Looked up from germline, CDR1 is KGHDR and CDR2 is SFDVKD. V was clipped by 12 bases and J by 3 bases; unmatched bases: 21. CDR3 DNA: TGTGCCTCGGGCCGCGCATACCGGGACAGTGGGGACTATGGCTACACCTTC. Its translation is CASGRAYRDSGDYGYTF.

In nucleotides, the CDR3 is TGCGCCAGCAGCCCGTCCGGGACAGGGGTGACTGAAGCTTTCTTT. It yields the protein CASSPSGTGVTEAFF. The rearrangement uses TRBV5-1 and TRBJ1-1; TRBD1 aligns across 10 bases. CDR1 and CDR2 from the germline V gene are SGHRS and YFSETQ. The V and J ends lost 4 bases and 5 bases, in that order; junction bases with no gene match: 8. The CDR3 totals 15 residues. Filled out from reference TRBV5-1 and TRBJ1-1, the complete variable domain reads KAGVTQTPRYLIKTRGQQVTLSCSPISGHRSVSWYQQTPGQGLQFLFEYFSETQRNKGNFPGRFSGRQFSNSRSEMNVSTLELGDSALYLCASSPSGTGVTEAFFGQGTRLTVV.

CDR3 amino acids: CASSYGTSGFWDTQYF. The CDR3 region has the DNA TGTGCCAGCAGTTACGGGACTAGCGGGTTCTGGGATACGCAGTATTTT. The chain combines TRBV6-5 with TRBJ2-3; the match to TRBD2 covers 12 bases. The V segment lost 2 bases and the J segment 6 bases; nucleotides outside the gene matches: 6. CDR1 MNHEY and CDR2 SVGAGI come from the germline V gene. This CDR3 region has 16 residues.